This T cell receptor beta chain is drawn from a study of identical twins. Findings and caveats of the study: Models underpredicted monozygotic twin sharing of out-of-frame TCR alpha.

Comments on this clonotype: As yet, its antigen is unknown.

TCRdb used MiXCR to reprocess the 5' RACE reads, holding one entry per CDR3 protein. In the table there are roughly 190,000 distinct CDR3 sequences, about 15% of which are singletons. There are 15 residues in the CDR3. Germline CDR1 is MNHNS and CDR2 is SASEGT. The germline V and J ends were trimmed by 4 bases and 5 bases, with 15 bases remaining between them. This same sample was also part of a study on T cells expressing NK-cell markers.

Material for sequencing was CD8+ T cells sorted from blood. The rearrangement joins TRBV6-1 to TRBJ2-1; D is possibly TRBD2 (6 bases). This receptor was obtained from a woman between 18 and 29 years old in good health. As DNA, the CDR3 is TGTGCCAGCAGTGGCCTTGGGGGGTTTAACAATGAGCAGTTCTTC. Protein: CASSGLGGFNNEQFF.